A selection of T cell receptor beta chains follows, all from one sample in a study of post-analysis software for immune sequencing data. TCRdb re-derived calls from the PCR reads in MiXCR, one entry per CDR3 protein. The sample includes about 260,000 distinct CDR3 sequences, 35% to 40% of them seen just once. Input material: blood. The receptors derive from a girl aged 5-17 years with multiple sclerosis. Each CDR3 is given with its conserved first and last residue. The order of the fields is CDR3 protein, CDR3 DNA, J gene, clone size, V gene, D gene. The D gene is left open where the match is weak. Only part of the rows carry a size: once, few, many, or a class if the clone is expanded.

CDR3: CASSRGAAVSPPHF; DNA: TGTGCCAGTAGTAGAGGGGCCGCAGTTTCACCCCCCCACTTT; J: TRBJ1-6; size: few; V: TRBV7-6; D: .
CDR3: CASSQGIQGGYTF; DNA: TGCGCCAGCAGCCAAGGGATACAGGGTGGCTACACCTTC; J: TRBJ1-2; size: .; V: TRBV4-1; D: .
CDR3: CSAGTLIQETQYF; DNA: TGCAGTGCCGGGACACTTATTCAAGAGACCCAGTACTTC; J: TRBJ2-5; size: many; V: TRBV20-1; D: .
CDR3: CASSVQGEGYEQYF; DNA: TGTGCCAGCAGCGTACAGGGGGAAGGCTACGAGCAGTACTTC; J: TRBJ2-7; size: .; V: TRBV9; D: TRBD1
CDR3: CSARGGGGATQPQHF; DNA: TGCAGTGCTAGAGGGGGCGGGGGGGCCACTCAGCCCCAGCATTTT; J: TRBJ1-5; size: few; V: TRBV20-1; D: .
CDR3: CASRHNRMAPGPGELFF; DNA: TGTGCCAGCAGGCATAACAGGATGGCTCCGGGTCCCGGGGAGCTGTTTTTT; J: TRBJ2-2; size: .; V: TRBV3-1; D: .
CDR3: CASSAWDRRLSGNTIYF; DNA: TGTGCCAGCAGCGCCTGGGACAGGCGGCTCTCTGGAAACACCATATATTTT; J: TRBJ1-3; size: .; V: TRBV5-6; D: TRBD1
CDR3: CATSVGGNYGYTF; DNA: TGTGCCACCAGTGTGGGGGGCAACTATGGCTACACCTTC; J: TRBJ1-2; size: many; V: TRBV24-1; D: .
CDR3: CASSFEKTVLNEQFF; DNA: TGTGCCAGCAGTTTTGAGAAGACAGTACTCAATGAGCAGTTCTTC; J: TRBJ2-1; size: many; V: TRBV28; D: .
CDR3: CASTEDIIPDTQYF; DNA: TGTGCCAGCACTGAGGATATAATACCAGATACGCAGTATTTT; J: TRBJ2-3; size: many; V: TRBV2; D: .
CDR3: CASSQDRSRVHGYTF; DNA: TGCGCCAGCAGCCAAGATAGAAGCAGGGTACATGGCTACACCTTC; J: TRBJ1-2; size: many; V: TRBV4-1; D: .
CDR3: CASSGDRKSQETQYF; DNA: TGTGCCAGCAGTGGAGACCGCAAGTCCCAAGAGACCCAGTACTTC; J: TRBJ2-5; size: few; V: TRBV28; D: .
CDR3: CASSYRTNQPPWDTQYF; DNA: TGTGCCAGCAGTTACCGCACAAACCAGCCCCCATGGGATACGCAGTATTTT; J: TRBJ2-3; size: .; V: TRBV6-5; D: .
CDR3: CASSQTGGNNQPQHF; DNA: TGTGCCAGCAGCCAGACAGGGGGGAACAATCAGCCCCAGCATTTT; J: TRBJ1-5; size: .; V: TRBV7-2; D: TRBD1
CDR3: CASSLGDKHNQPQHF; DNA: TGTGCCAGCAGCTTAGGGGACAAGCACAATCAGCCCCAGCATTTT; J: TRBJ1-5; size: few; V: TRBV7-9; D: .
CDR3: CASSLGQYDEQFF; DNA: TGTGCCAGCAGCTTAGGGCAGTACGATGAGCAGTTCTTC; J: TRBJ2-1; size: .; V: TRBV7-9; D: .
CDR3: CASSALAGVRNEQFF; DNA: TGTGCCAGCAGTGCCCTAGCGGGAGTCCGCAATGAGCAGTTCTTC; J: TRBJ2-1; size: many; V: TRBV6-1; D: TRBD2
CDR3: CASSQDRLAGVEQYF; DNA: TGCGCCAGCAGCCAAGATCGACTAGCGGGAGTTGAGCAGTACTTC; J: TRBJ2-7; size: .; V: TRBV4-3; D: TRBD2
CDR3: CASSEGGGASIQYF; DNA: TGTGCCAGCAGTGAAGGCGGGGGCGCGTCCATTCAGTACTTC; J: TRBJ2-4; size: few; V: TRBV2; D: .
CDR3: CASSRDSGEETQYF; DNA: TGCGCCAGCAGCCGGGACAGCGGGGAAGAGACCCAGTACTTC; J: TRBJ2-5; size: .; V: TRBV5-1; D: .
CDR3: CAISDSDYNEQFF; DNA: TGTGCCATCAGTGACTCGGACTACAATGAGCAGTTCTTC; J: TRBJ2-1; size: many; V: TRBV10-3; D: .
CDR3: CATSDVAGGTDTQYF; DNA: TGTGCCACCAGTGATGTGGCGGGAGGGACAGATACGCAGTATTTT; J: TRBJ2-3; size: many; V: TRBV24-1; D: TRBD2
CDR3: CASSLAGGGGHDTQYF; DNA: TGTGCCAGCAGCTTAGCTGGGGGAGGGGGACACGATACGCAGTATTTT; J: TRBJ2-3; size: many; V: TRBV11-2; D: .
CDR3: CASSQTLIPGPGNAGYTF; DNA: TGCGCCAGCAGCCAAACCCTGATTCCGGGACCCGGGAACGCGGGCTACACCTTC; J: TRBJ1-2; size: many; V: TRBV4-1; D: .
CDR3: CASSQPSRDRANNYGYTF; DNA: TGTGCCAGCAGCCAACCCTCCCGGGACAGGGCCAATAACTATGGCTACACCTTC; J: TRBJ1-2; size: few; V: TRBV3-1; D: TRBD1
CDR3: CASSVSDPGSLTGELFF; DNA: TGTGCCAGCAGCGTATCGGACCCAGGGTCCCTTACCGGGGAGCTGTTTTTT; J: TRBJ2-2; size: few; V: TRBV9; D: .
CDR3: CASSGSRVGNTEAFF; DNA: TGTGCCAGCAGCGGCTCCAGGGTCGGGAACACTGAAGCTTTCTTT; J: TRBJ1-1; size: .; V: TRBV6-6; D: .
CDR3: CATGRSQETQYF; DNA: TGTGCCACCGGACGGTCCCAAGAGACCCAGTACTTC; J: TRBJ2-5; size: once; V: TRBV10-3; D: .
CDR3: CATLGTRGGSYGYTF; DNA: TGTGCCACCTTAGGGACCCGGGGAGGTAGCTATGGCTACACCTTC; J: TRBJ1-2; size: many; V: TRBV10-3; D: .
CDR3: CASSPASPGPAFF; DNA: TGTGCCAGCAGCCCAGCGAGCCCAGGCCCAGCTTTCTTT; J: TRBJ1-1; size: many; V: TRBV7-8; D: .
CDR3: CASSQSSSGSTDTQYF; DNA: TGTGCCAGCAGCCAATCATCTAGCGGAAGCACAGATACGCAGTATTTT; J: TRBJ2-3; size: many; V: TRBV4-2; D: TRBD2
CDR3: CASSLVFDTQYF; DNA: TGTGCCAGCAGCTTAGTATTTGATACGCAGTATTTT; J: TRBJ2-3; size: many; V: TRBV7-2; D: .
CDR3: CASTGRTGDTEAFF; DNA: TGTGCCAGTACCGGAAGGACAGGGGACACTGAAGCTTTCTTT; J: TRBJ1-1; size: few; V: TRBV12-3/TRBV12-4; D: TRBD1
CDR3: CASSVGGQVISGNIIYF; DNA: TGTGCCAGCAGCGTAGGAGGACAGGTGATCTCTGGAAACATCATATATTTT; J: TRBJ1-3; size: .; V: TRBV9; D: TRBD1
CDR3: CASTRSKTANTGERFF; DNA: TGTGCCAGCACCCGCTCTAAGACGGCGAACACCGGGGAGCGGTTTTTT; J: TRBJ2-2; size: .; V: TRBV7-2; D: .
CDR3: CASRQSEDSSGQPQHF; DNA: TGTGCCAGCCGACAGTCCGAGGACTCATCGGGACAGCCCCAGCATTTT; J: TRBJ1-5; size: many; V: TRBV12-3/TRBV12-4; D: .
CDR3: CASSIPGQGQETQYF; DNA: TGTGCCAGTAGTATCCCGGGACAGGGGCAAGAGACCCAGTACTTC; J: TRBJ2-5; size: many; V: TRBV19; D: TRBD1
CDR3: CASSPSGSDGYTF; DNA: TGTGCCAGCTCACCCTCGGGCAGTGACGGCTACACCTTC; J: TRBJ1-2; size: .; V: TRBV18; D: .
CDR3: CASSPGTSGLYNEQFF; DNA: TGTGCCAGCTCACCCGGGACTAGCGGGTTGTACAATGAGCAGTTCTTC; J: TRBJ2-1; size: many; V: TRBV18; D: TRBD2
CDR3: CSARDVSWTSARLYNEQFF; DNA: TGCAGTGCTAGAGATGTAAGCTGGACTAGCGCCCGTCTCTACAATGAGCAGTTCTTC; J: TRBJ2-1; size: many; V: TRBV20-1; D: TRBD2
CDR3: CASSEGQGLRQFF; DNA: TGTGCCAGCAGCGAGGGACAGGGGCTGCGGCAGTTCTTC; J: TRBJ2-1; size: .; V: TRBV3-1; D: TRBD1
CDR3: CASSPTAYGYTF; DNA: TGTGCCAGCAGCCCGACAGCCTATGGCTACACCTTC; J: TRBJ1-2; size: .; V: TRBV7-2; D: .
CDR3: CASSATSRGEAGELFF; DNA: TGTGCCAGCAGCGCTACATCCAGAGGGGAGGCCGGGGAGCTGTTTTTT; J: TRBJ2-2; size: few; V: TRBV9; D: .
CDR3: CASSGGTRSEQYF; DNA: TGTGCCAGCAGTGGCGGGACACGGAGCGAGCAGTACTTC; J: TRBJ2-7; size: few; V: TRBV2; D: .
CDR3: CASSQDPAGHQYF; DNA: TGTGCCAGCAGCCAAGATCCGGCGGGACACCAGTATTTT; J: TRBJ2-3; size: .; V: TRBV14; D: .
CDR3: CASSYSSWLAGTDAQYF; DNA: TGTGCCAGCAGTTACTCGAGTTGGCTAGCCGGGACAGATGCGCAGTATTTT; J: TRBJ2-3; size: .; V: TRBV6-5; D: TRBD1
CDR3: CSAFSGRGDTQYF; DNA: TGCAGTGCTTTTAGCGGGAGAGGGGATACGCAGTATTTT; J: TRBJ2-3; size: few; V: TRBV20-1; D: TRBD2
CDR3: CATSDTLSYEQYF; DNA: TGTGCCACCAGTGATACCCTGAGCTACGAGCAGTACTTC; J: TRBJ2-7; size: .; V: TRBV24-1; D: .
CDR3: CSVVPYLSTDTQYF; DNA: TGCAGCGTTGTCCCATACCTTAGCACAGATACGCAGTATTTT; J: TRBJ2-3; size: many; V: TRBV29-1; D: .
CDR3: CASSPGGSSFDEQFF; DNA: TGCGCCAGCAGTCCTGGCGGGAGCTCGTTCGATGAGCAGTTCTTC; J: TRBJ2-1; size: .; V: TRBV4-1; D: TRBD2
CDR3: CATSTELASDEQFF; DNA: TGTGCCACCAGCACAGAGCTAGCGTCCGATGAGCAGTTCTTC; J: TRBJ2-1; size: .; V: TRBV15; D: .
CDR3: CSARLHPGQETQYF; DNA: TGCAGTGCTAGACTACACCCCGGACAAGAGACCCAGTACTTC; J: TRBJ2-5; size: many; V: TRBV20-1; D: .
CDR3: CASSDPGAGQETQYF; DNA: TGTGCCAGCAGTGACCCCGGGGCGGGTCAAGAGACCCAGTACTTC; J: TRBJ2-5; size: many; V: TRBV2; D: .
CDR3: CASSVMTSGSGTDTQYF; DNA: TGTGCCAGCAGCGTAATGACTAGCGGGAGCGGTACAGATACGCAGTATTTT; J: TRBJ2-3; size: many; V: TRBV9; D: TRBD2
CDR3: CASSLPGLNNSPLHF; DNA: TGTGCCAGCAGTCTTCCGGGGTTAAATAATTCACCCCTCCACTTT; J: TRBJ1-6; size: many; V: TRBV12-3/TRBV12-4; D: .
CDR3: CASSLSGGGRNGEQFF; DNA: TGTGCCAGCAGCTTGTCCGGCGGCGGGAGAAATGGTGAGCAGTTCTTC; J: TRBJ2-1; size: many; V: TRBV7-8; D: TRBD2
CDR3: CASSASGGSVRETQYF; DNA: TGCGCCAGCAGCGCTAGCGGAGGGAGCGTGAGAGAGACCCAGTACTTC; J: TRBJ2-5; size: many; V: TRBV5-1; D: TRBD2